This paragraph covers one TCR beta chain sequence. The data originate from a study of blood T cell repertoires in COVID-19. Looking at the study overall: Material from acute and convalescent COVID-19 was sourced from the United States, Italy and Spain. The analysed material was cDNA or gDNA that came from T cells, B-cell-depleted T cells, or PBMCs.

Study processing details: Reference gene primer amplification gave nucleated cell count estimates. Using immunoSEQ multiplex PCR, the repertoire was profiled, and TCRdb retains in-frame clones only, with some absent. From that table come the V and J calls and clone size; the DNA was used to work out D and trimming. The sample contains 85,000 to 130,000 clones, 84% of which appear only once. The material sequenced was peripheral blood. The receptor was isolated from a woman aged 60-75 years with acute or convalescent COVID-19.

CDR3 amino acids: CASSQDRASGSSETQYF. CDR3 coding DNA: TGTGCCAGCAGCCAAGATAGGGCTAGCGGGAGCTCGGAGACCCAGTACTTC. The chain joins TRBV3-1 (or the pseudogene TRBV3-2) to TRBJ2-5, with 10 bases fitting TRBD2. The CDR3 length is 17 residues. V shed 0 bases and J 5 bases; nucleotides not matched to a gene: 9. The V gene's germline CDR1 is LGHDT and CDR2 YNNKEL (reference sequence).